This entry lists 2 T cell receptor beta chains sequenced from one sample in a study of blood T cell repertoires in COVID-19. Produced via immunoSEQ multiplex PCR; TCRdb's table is partial and in-frame only. The data show about 110,000 clones, around four fifths seen once. The source material was peripheral blood. The origin of the receptors is a man in his 70s with acute or convalescent COVID-19.

The V call is TRBV7-8, the J call TRBJ1-6; 9 bases are a match to TRBD1. The CDR3 consists of 14 residues. Trimming cost V 7 bases and J 10 bases; bases outside gene matches: 8. Germline V CDR1 and CDR2: SGHVS, FQNEAQ. CDR3 amino acids: CASKEGGQGSPLHF. The CDR3 DNA reads as TGTGCCAGCAAAGAGGGAGGACAGGGGTCACCCCTCCACTTT.

This clone was found once. J is TRBJ2-2 and V is TRBV27; D may be TRBD2 (5 bases). Trimming left V 8 bases short and J 6 bases short, with 19 bases between. This CDR3 spans 15 amino acids. Germline V gene lookup returns CDR1 MNHEY and CDR2 SMNVEV (reference sequence). CDR3 sequence (DNA): TGTGCCAGCCTTAGGAGGCTAGAGGGTCCCGGGGAGCTGTTTTTT. This gives the protein CASLRRLEGPGELFF.